This T cell receptor (beta chain) was sequenced for a study of blood T cells in healthy people across ages. Trimming shortened V by 3 bases and J by 5 bases, and 10 bases separated the two germline ends. The CDR3 length is 13 residues. A second 7 to 11 cycle PCR used barcoded and J-beta primers. A single record per CDR3 protein comes from TCRdb applying MiXCR to the 5' RACE reads. The sample has hundreds of thousands of distinct CDR3 sequences, roughly 49% seen once. There are a few counts of this clonotype. The receptor's source is a woman aged 55 to 70 in good health. The sample taken for sequencing was blood. The V and J genes are TRBV12-3 or TRBV12-4 and TRBJ2-5; D remains unclear. The CDR3 DNA is TGTGCCAGCAGTTTCTTGGTTGCGGAGACCCAGTACTTC. Encoded protein: CASSFLVAETQYF.